Below are 8 T cell receptor beta chains sequenced from a single sample in a study of control samples from healthy donors and cancer patients. The data were produced by immunoSEQ multiplex PCR, yet TCRdb's version contains in-frame clones alone and is incomplete. The sample lists some 120,000 clones, approximately 87% occurring once. What was sequenced was blood. The source of these receptors is a man in his 60s in good health.

J is TRBJ2-7 and V is TRBV6-5; 7 bases are a match to TRBD1. V gave up 5 bases and J gave up 2 bases; unmatched junction bases: 9. There are 15 residues in the CDR3. Germline lookup yields CDR1 MNHEY and CDR2 SVGAGI. The CDR3 DNA reads TGTGCCAGCAGTAAAACCGGGACAGCGACCTACGAGCAGTACTTC. Amino acid sequence: CASSKTGTATYEQYF.

CDR3 residues: CASSYSMATGELFF. The CDR3 nucleotides are TGTGCCAGCAGTTACTCGATGGCTACCGGGGAGCTGTTTTTT. V usage is TRBV6-5 and J usage is TRBJ2-2; D ambiguous. The germline V gene encodes CDR1 MNHEY and CDR2 SVGAGI. V lost 0 bases to trimming and J lost 5 bases, with 7 bases between them. The CDR3 spans 14 residues.

The chain links TRBV7-2 to TRBJ1-3; 7 bases line up with TRBD1. Germline V gene lookup returns CDR1 SGHTA and CDR2 FQGNSA. The CDR3 consists of 16 residues. V lost 1 base, J lost 0 bases, and 3 bases stayed unmatched. CDR3: CASSLGQGSSGNTIYF. The CDR3 DNA is TGTGCCAGCAGCTTAGGACAGGGTAGCTCTGGAAACACCATATATTTT.

This clone was counted a single time. The chain joins TRBV19 to TRBJ2-2, with a tentative D call TRBD2 (6 bases). V dropped 11 bases and J dropped 0 bases, with 13 bases sitting between them. This CDR3 region has 14 residues. Germline V CDR1 and CDR2: LNHDA, SQIVND (reference sequence). The CDR3 DNA reads as TGTGCCGGGTCAGGAGGGGCGAACACCGGGGAGCTGTTTTTT. It codes for CAGSGGANTGELFF.

The J gene is TRBJ1-1, the V gene TRBV18; D gene unclear. V was shortened by 3 bases and J by 5 bases, with 7 bases between the two germline ends. The length of the CDR3 is 12 residues. Per the germline V gene, CDR1 is KGHSH and CDR2 is LQKENI. The CDR3 nucleotides are TGTGCCAGCTCACCCCAACAGACTGAAGCTTTCTTT. Its translation is CASSPQQTEAFF. Based on the CDR3 plus reference TRBV18 and TRBJ1-1, the full variable domain is NAGVMQNPRHLVRRRGQEARLRCSPMKGHSHVYWYRQLPEEGLKFMVYLQKENIIDESGMPKERFSAEFPKEGPSILRIQQVVRGDSAAYFCASSPQQTEAFFGQGTRLTVV.

This clone has a single count. This chain uses TRBV18 with TRBJ1-2; 7 bases are a match to TRBD1. Germline V gives CDR1 KGHSH, CDR2 LQKENI. This CDR3 comprises 14 residues. With 6 bases clipped from V and 6 bases from J, the junction kept 10 bases outside the gene matches. The CDR3 sequence: CASSSQGGRDGYTF. The CDR3 coding sequence is TGTGCCAGCTCGTCTCAGGGGGGCCGGGATGGCTACACCTTC.

This chain links TRBV3-1 (or the pseudogene TRBV3-2) with TRBJ1-4; D remains ambiguous. There are 14 residues in the CDR3. With 4 bases removed from V and 7 bases from J, the gap between germline ends came to 13 bases. Germline CDR1 reads LGHDT; CDR2 reads YNNKEL (reference sequence). CDR3 region: CASSLGQRGEKLFF. In DNA, the CDR3 is TGTGCCAGCAGCCTTGGCCAGCGGGGTGAAAAACTGTTTTTT.

The J gene is TRBJ1-2, the V gene TRBV10-3; 9 bases fit TRBD1. CDR1 is ENHRY and CDR2 is SYGVKD in the germline V gene. This CDR3 contains 15 residues. The trim removed 3 bases at V and 9 bases at J, leaving 11 bases unmatched. As DNA, the CDR3 is TGTGCCATCAGTGAACCCCGGACAGGGGAGTCGAGCTACACCTTC. Encoded protein: CAISEPRTGESSYTF.